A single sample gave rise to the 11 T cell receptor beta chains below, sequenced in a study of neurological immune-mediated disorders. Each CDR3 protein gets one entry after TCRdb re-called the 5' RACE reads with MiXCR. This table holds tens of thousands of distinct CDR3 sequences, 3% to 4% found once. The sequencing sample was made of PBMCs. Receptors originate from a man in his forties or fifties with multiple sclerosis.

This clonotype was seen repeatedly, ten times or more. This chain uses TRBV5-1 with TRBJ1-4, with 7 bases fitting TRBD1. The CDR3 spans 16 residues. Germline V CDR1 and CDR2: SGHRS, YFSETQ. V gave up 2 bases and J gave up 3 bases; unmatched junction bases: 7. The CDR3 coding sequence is TGCGCCAGCAGCTTAACACAGGGGCGACCTAATGAAAAACTGTTTTTT. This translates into CASSLTQGRPNEKLFF.

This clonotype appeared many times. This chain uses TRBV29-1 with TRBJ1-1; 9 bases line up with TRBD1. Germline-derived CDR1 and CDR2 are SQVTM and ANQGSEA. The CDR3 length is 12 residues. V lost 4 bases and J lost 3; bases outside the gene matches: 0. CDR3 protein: CSVGDRDTEAFF. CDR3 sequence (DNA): TGCAGCGTTGGGGACAGGGACACTGAAGCTTTCTTT. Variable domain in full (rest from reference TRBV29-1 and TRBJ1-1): SAVISQKPSRDICQRGTSLTIQCQVDSQVTMMFWYRQQPGQSLTLIATANQGSEATYESGFVIDKFPISRPNLTFSTLTVSNMSPEDSSIYLCSVGDRDTEAFFGQGTRLTVV.

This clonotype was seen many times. The CDR3 DNA follows: TGTGCCAGCAGTCCCAATGAGGGTCAGCCCCAGCATTTT. This sequence encodes CASSPNEGQPQHF. This chain connects TRBV12-3 or TRBV12-4 to TRBJ1-5; no clear D. Trimming cost V 5 bases and J 6 bases, with 11 bases left between them. The CDR3 length is 13 residues.

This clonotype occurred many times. The CDR3 coding sequence is TGCAGTGCTCCGGGACTACCAACATACGAGCAGTACTTC. Encoded protein: CSAPGLPTYEQYF. The J gene is TRBJ2-7, the V gene TRBV20-1, with 7 bases that match TRBD2. Germline V lookup: CDR1 DFQATT, CDR2 SNEGSKA (reference sequence). Trimming removed 5 bases from V and 4 bases from J; junction bases left unmatched: 8. CDR3 length equals 13 residues.

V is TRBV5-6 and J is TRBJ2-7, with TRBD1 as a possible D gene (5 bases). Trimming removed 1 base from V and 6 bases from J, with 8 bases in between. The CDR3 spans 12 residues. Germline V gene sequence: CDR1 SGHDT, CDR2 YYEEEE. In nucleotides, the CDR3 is TGTGCCAGCAGCTTGCGGACACTCGAGCAGTACTTC. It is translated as CASSLRTLEQYF.

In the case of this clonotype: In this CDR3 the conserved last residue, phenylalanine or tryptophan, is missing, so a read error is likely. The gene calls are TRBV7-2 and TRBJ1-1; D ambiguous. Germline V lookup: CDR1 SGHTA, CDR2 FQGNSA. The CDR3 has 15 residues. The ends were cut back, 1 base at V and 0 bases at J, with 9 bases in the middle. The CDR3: CASSLVTSMNTEAFN. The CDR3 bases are TGTGCCAGCAGCTTAGTGACAAGCATGAACACTGAAGCTTTCAAT.

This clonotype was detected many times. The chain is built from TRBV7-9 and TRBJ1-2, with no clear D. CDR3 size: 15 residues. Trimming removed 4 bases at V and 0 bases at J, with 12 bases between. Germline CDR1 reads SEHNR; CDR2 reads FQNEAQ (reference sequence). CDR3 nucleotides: TGTGCCAGCAGCTCCCGTCGGGGTGCTAACTATGGCTACACCTTC. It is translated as CASSSRRGANYGYTF.

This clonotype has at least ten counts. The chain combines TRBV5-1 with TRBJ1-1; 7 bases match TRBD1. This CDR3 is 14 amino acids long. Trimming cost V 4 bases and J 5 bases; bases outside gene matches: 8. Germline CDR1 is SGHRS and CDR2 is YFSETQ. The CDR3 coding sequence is TGCGCCAGCAGCCAAGGGGACAGTTTGACTGAAGCTTTCTTT. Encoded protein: CASSQGDSLTEAFF.

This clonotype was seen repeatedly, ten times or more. The CDR3 sequence is CASSLSASGNQPQHF. CDR3 DNA sequence: TGTGCCAGCAGTTTATCGGCGTCCGGCAATCAGCCCCAGCATTTT. The J gene is TRBJ1-5, the V gene TRBV27; D gene uncertain. V was pared by 0 bases and J by 2 bases, with 8 bases between. Germline loops: CDR1 MNHEY, CDR2 SMNVEV (reference sequence). The CDR3 runs to 15 residues.

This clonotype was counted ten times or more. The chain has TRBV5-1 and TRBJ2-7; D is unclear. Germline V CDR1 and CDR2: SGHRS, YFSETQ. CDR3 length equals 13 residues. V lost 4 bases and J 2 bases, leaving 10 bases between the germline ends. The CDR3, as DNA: TGCGCCAGCAGCGAGGTAGGGACCTACGAGCAGTACTTC. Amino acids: CASSEVGTYEQYF.

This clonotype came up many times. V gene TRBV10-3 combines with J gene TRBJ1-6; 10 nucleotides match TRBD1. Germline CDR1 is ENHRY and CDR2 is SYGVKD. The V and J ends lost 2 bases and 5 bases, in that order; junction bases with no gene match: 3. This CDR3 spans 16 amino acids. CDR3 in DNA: TGTGCCATCAGTGAGGCGGGACAGGGGAATAATTCACCCCTCCACTTT. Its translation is CAISEAGQGNNSPLHF.